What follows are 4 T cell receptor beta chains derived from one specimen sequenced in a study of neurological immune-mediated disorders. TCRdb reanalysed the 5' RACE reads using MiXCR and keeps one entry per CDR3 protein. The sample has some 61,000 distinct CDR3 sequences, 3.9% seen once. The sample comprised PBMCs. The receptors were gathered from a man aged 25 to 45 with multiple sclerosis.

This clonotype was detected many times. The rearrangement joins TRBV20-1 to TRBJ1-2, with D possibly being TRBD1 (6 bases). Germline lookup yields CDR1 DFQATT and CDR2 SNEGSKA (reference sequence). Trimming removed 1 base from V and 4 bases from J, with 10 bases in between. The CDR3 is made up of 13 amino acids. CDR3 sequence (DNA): TGCAGTGCTAGAGGCGGGACAACCTATGGCTACACCTTC. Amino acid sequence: CSARGGTTYGYTF.

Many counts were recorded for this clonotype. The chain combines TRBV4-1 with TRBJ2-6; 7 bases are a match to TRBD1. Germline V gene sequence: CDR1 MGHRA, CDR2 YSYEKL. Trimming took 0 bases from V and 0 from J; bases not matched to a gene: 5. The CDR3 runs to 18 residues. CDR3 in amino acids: CASSQEGGAPSGANVLTF. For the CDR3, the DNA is TGCGCCAGCAGCCAAGAAGGGGGCGCCCCCTCTGGGGCCAACGTCCTGACTTTC.

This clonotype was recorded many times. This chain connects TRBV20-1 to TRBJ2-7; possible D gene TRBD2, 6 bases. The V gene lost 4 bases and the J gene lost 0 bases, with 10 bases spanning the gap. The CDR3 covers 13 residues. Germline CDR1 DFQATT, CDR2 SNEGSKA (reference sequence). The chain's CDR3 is CSAIGTDSYEQYF. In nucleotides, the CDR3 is TGCAGTGCTATTGGGACTGACTCCTACGAGCAGTACTTC.

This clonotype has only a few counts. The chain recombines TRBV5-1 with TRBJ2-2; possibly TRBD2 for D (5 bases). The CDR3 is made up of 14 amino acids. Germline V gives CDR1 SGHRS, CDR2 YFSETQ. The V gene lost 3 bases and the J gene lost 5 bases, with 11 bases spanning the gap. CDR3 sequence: CASSWAEVTGELFF. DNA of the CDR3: TGCGCCAGCAGCTGGGCGGAGGTGACCGGGGAGCTGTTTTTT.